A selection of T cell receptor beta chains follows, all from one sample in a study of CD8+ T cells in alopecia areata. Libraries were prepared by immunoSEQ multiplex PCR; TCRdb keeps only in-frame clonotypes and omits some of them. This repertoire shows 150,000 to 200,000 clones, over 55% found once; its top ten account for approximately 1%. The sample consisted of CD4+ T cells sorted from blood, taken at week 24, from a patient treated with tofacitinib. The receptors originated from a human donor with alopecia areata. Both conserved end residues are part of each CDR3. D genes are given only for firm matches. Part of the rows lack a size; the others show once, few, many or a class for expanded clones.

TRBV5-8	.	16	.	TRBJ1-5	TGTGCCAGCAGCTTCGGGAAGGCGCTTAGCAATCAGCCCCAGCATTTT	CASSFGKALSNQPQHF
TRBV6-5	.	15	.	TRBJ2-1	TGTGCCAGCAGTGTTCGCACTAGCCAAAACAATGAGCAGTTCTTC	CASSVRTSQNNEQFF
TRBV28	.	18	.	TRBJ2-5	TGTGCCAGCAGTACTCACGAAACTAGAGGAACTAATCCAGAGACCCAGTACTTC	CASSTHETRGTNPETQYF
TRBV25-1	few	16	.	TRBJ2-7	TGTGCCAGCAGTGAATTTGATAGGGTGTGGGCATACGAGCAGTACTTC	CASSEFDRVWAYEQYF
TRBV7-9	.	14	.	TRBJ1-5	TGTGCCAGCAGCTCCCTTTCGAATAATCAGCCCCAGCATTTT	CASSSLSNNQPQHF
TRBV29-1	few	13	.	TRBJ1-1	TGCAGCGTTGTGGGACACCCGGAGACTGAAGCTTTCTTT	CSVVGHPETEAFF
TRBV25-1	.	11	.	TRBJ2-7	TGTGCCAGCAGTGGACCCTACGAGCAGTACTTC	CASSGPYEQYF
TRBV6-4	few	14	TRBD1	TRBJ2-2	TGTGCCAGCAGCGGACAGGGGAACACCGGGGAGCTGTTTTTT	CASSGQGNTGELFF
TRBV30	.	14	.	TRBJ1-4	TGTGCCTGGAAGTCCTCGATAACTAATGAAAAACTGTTTTTT	CAWKSSITNEKLFF
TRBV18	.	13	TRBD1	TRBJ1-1	TGTGCCAGCTCACCGGGGACAGGCACTGAAGCTTTCTTT	CASSPGTGTEAFF
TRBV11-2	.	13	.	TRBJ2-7	TGTGCCAGCAGCTCGCGGTTATCCTACGAGCAGTACTTC	CASSSRLSYEQYF
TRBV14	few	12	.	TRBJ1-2	TGTGCCAGCAGCCAAGTGAGTGGCGGCTACACCTTC	CASSQVSGGYTF
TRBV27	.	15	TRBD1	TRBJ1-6	TGTGCCACCACAACAGGGGCGGCCTATAATTCACCCCTCCACTTT	CATTTGAAYNSPLHF
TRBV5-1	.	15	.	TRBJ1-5	TGCGCCAGCAGCCTCGCCGGACAGAGAGATCAGCCCCAGCATTTT	CASSLAGQRDQPQHF
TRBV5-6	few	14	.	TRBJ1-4	TGTGCCAGCACCAAAGGGGTCGGTAATGAAAAACTGTTTTTT	CASTKGVGNEKLFF
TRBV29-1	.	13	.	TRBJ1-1	TGCAGCGTTGTCAGGGCGGTGAACACTGAAGCTTTCTTT	CSVVRAVNTEAFF
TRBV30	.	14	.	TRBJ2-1	TGTGCCTGGAGTGTTGGGAGTTCCTACAATGAGCAGTTCTTC	CAWSVGSSYNEQFF
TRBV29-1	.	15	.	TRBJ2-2	TGCAGCGTTGAAGATAGACGCTCGAACACCGGGGAGCTGTTTTTT	CSVEDRRSNTGELFF
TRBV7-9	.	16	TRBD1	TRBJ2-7	TGTGCCAGCAGCCCGGAACCGGGACAGGGTTCCTACGAGCAGTACTTC	CASSPEPGQGSYEQYF
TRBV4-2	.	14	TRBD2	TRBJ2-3	TGTGCCAGCAGCCTCAGCGGGGTTGTGGATACGCAGTATTTT	CASSLSGVVDTQYF